Each of the 5 T cell receptor beta chains below was sequenced from the same sample in a study of radiotherapy plus CTLA-4 blockade in lung cancer. The data were produced by immunoSEQ multiplex PCR, yet TCRdb's version contains in-frame clones alone and is incomplete. In the table there are around 50,000 clones, approximately 86% of which are singletons. Sample: peripheral blood, taken from a patient treated with radiotherapy plus ipilimumab. Source of these receptors: a human donor with non-small cell lung cancer that progressed on radiotherapy plus ipilimumab. Some clones in this sample may be carry-over from other donors' samples.

The chain couples TRBV28 to TRBJ2-7; the match to TRBD1 covers 9 bases. V shed 4 bases and J 2 bases; nucleotides not matched to a gene: 6. The CDR3 length is 15 residues. Germline CDR1 is MDHEN and CDR2 is SYDVKM. The CDR3 region has the DNA TGTGCCAGCAGTTCAAGACAGGGGGGCCCCTACGAGCAGTACTTC. Translating gives CASSSRQGGPYEQYF.

The table lists this clone with a count of one. The chain carries TRBV7-3 and TRBJ2-2, with TRBD1 matching over 8 bases. The J segment lost 5 bases and the V segment lost 5 bases, leaving 4 bases of the junction unmatched. This CDR3 contains 14 residues. Germline V lookup: CDR1 SGHTA, CDR2 FQGTGA. Here the CDR3 reads CASSTGGRTGELFF. Here the CDR3 DNA reads TGTGCCAGCAGCACAGGGGGTCGGACCGGGGAGCTGTTTTTT.

The gene calls are TRBV2 and TRBJ2-3; D is undetermined. CDR1 SNHLY and CDR2 FYNNEI come from the germline V gene. The CDR3 contains 14 residues. The ends were cut back, 6 bases at V and 1 base at J, with 11 bases in the middle. CDR3 residues: CASSEVTGTDTQYF. The CDR3 DNA is TGTGCCAGCAGCGAGGTGACTGGCACAGATACGCAGTATTTT.

This clone was observed once. DNA for the CDR3: TGCGCCAGCAGCTTGGACCCTCACCCTTTACAGGGGGGCGCAACTAATGAAAAACTGTTTTTT. Amino acids: CASSLDPHPLQGGATNEKLFF. The gene calls are TRBV5-1 and TRBJ1-4; 8 bases line up with TRBD1. With V trimmed by 0 bases and J by 0 bases, 16 bases remained unmatched. Germline CDR1 SGHRS, CDR2 YFSETQ. CDR3 length: 21 residues. The whole variable domain, filled in from reference TRBV5-1 and TRBJ1-4, reads KAGVTQTPRYLIKTRGQQVTLSCSPISGHRSVSWYQQTPGQGLQFLFEYFSETQRNKGNFPGRFSGRQFSNSRSEMNVSTLELGDSALYLCASSLDPHPLQGGATNEKLFFGSGTQLSVL.

Only a few counts were recorded for this clone. The V and J genes are TRBV7-2 and TRBJ2-1; TRBD2 might be the D (5 bases). CDR1 and CDR2 (germline): SGHTA, FQGNSA. The CDR3 is made up of 12 amino acids. V shed 5 bases and J shed 12 bases, with 14 bases lying between them. The CDR3 DNA is TGTGCCAGCAGCGTACCTAGCCGCGGGCAGTTCTTC. Translation: CASSVPSRGQFF.